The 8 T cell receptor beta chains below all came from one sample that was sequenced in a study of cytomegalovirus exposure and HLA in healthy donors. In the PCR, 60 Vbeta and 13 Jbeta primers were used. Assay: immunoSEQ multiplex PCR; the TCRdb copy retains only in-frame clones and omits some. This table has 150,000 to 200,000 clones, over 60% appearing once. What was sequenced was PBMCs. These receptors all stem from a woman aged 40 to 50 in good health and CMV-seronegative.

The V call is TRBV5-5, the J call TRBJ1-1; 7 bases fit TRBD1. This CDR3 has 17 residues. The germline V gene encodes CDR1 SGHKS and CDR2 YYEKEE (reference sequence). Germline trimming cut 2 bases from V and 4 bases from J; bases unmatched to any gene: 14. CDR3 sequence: CASSFDRARRVSTEAFF. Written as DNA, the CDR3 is TGTGCCAGCAGCTTCGACAGGGCTCGTAGGGTCAGCACTGAAGCTTTCTTT.

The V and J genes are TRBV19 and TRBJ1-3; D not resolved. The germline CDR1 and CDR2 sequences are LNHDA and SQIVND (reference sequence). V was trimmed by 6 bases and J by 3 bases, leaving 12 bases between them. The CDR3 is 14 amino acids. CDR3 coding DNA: TGTGCCAGTAGAAATACAGCTCTTGGAAACACCATATATTTT. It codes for CASRNTALGNTIYF.

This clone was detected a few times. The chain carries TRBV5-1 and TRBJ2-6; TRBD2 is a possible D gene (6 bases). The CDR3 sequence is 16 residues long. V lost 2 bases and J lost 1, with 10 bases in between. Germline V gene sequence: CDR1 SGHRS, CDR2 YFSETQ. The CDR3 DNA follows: TGCGCCAGCAGCTTTCTGGGAGGATCTGGGGCCAACGTCCTGACTTTC. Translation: CASSFLGGSGANVLTF.

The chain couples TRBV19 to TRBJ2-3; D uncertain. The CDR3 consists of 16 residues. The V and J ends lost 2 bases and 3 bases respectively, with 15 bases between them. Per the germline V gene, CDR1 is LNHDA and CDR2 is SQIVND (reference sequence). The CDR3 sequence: CASSISGILGTDTQYF. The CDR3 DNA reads TGTGCCAGTAGTATATCAGGAATTCTTGGGACAGATACGCAGTATTTT.

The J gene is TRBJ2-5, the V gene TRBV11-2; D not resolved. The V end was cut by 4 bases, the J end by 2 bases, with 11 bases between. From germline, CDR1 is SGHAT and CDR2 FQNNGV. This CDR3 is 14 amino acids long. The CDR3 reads CASSSPPNQETQYF. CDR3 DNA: TGTGCCAGCAGCTCACCCCCTAATCAAGAGACCCAGTACTTC.

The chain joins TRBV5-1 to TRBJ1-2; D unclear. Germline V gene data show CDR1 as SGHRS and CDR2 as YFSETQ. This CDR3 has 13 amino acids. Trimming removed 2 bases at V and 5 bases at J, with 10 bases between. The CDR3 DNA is TGCGCCAGCAGCTTTGAGGGAAAGTATGGCTACACCTTC. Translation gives CASSFEGKYGYTF.

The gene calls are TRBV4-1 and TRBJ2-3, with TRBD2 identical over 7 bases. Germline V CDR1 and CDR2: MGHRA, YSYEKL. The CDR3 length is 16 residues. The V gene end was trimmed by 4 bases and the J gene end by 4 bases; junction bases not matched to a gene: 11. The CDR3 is CASSPLPMGGADTQYF. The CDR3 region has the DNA TGCGCCAGCAGCCCTCTTCCCATGGGGGGGGCAGATACGCAGTATTTT.

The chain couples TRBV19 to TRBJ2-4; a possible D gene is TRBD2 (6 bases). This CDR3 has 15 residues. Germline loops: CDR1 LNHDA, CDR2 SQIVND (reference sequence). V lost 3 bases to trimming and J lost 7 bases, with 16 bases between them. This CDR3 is CASSIGRGGSNIQYF. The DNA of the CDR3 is TGTGCCAGTAGTATCGGCCGGGGAGGTTCGAACATTCAGTACTTC.